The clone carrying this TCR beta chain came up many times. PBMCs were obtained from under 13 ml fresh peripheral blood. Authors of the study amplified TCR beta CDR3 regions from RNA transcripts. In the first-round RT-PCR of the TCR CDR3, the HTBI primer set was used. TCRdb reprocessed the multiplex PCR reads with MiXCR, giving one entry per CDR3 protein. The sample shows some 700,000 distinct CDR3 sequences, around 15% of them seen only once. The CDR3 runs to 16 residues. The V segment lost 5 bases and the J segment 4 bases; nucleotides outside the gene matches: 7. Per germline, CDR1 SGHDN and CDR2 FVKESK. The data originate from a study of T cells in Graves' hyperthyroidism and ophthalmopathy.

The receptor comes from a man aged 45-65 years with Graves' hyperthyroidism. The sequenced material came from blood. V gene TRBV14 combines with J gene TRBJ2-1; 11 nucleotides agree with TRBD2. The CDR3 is CASSVTTSGDYNEQFF. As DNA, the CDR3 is TGTGCCAGCAGCGTGACGACTAGCGGGGATTACAATGAGCAGTTCTTC.